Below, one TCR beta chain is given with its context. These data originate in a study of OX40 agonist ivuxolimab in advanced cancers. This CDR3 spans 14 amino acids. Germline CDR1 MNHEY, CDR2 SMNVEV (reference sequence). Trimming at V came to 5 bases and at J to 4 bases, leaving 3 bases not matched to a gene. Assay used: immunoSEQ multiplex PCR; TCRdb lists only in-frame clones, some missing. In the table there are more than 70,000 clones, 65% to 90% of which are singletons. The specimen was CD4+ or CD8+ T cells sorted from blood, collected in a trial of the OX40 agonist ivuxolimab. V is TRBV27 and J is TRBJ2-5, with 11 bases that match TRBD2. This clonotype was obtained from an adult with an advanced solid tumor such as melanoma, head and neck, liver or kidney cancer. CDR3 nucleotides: TGTGCCAGCAGTCCGACTAGCGGGGCAGAGACCCAGTACTTC. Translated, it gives CASSPTSGAETQYF.